This paragraph reports one T cell receptor beta chain. This clone occurred once. The specificity of this receptor is unknown. No clone much larger than this one lies a single base away; base qualities are absent. The CDR3, cysteine through phenylalanine, is 18 amino acids long. Only the CDR3 DNA is retained, 54 bases long and in frame from the first base. Trimming takes 3 bases off V and 0 bases off J; junction bases not matched to a gene: 10. CDR1 is given as SEHNR and CDR2 as FQNEAQ, both from the germline V gene (reference sequence). This entry comes from a study of blood T cell repertoires in COVID-19 (dated by TCRdb to 2018 to 2021). Regarding the study in general: Collaborator samples came from the United States, Italy and Spain and covered acute and convalescent phases of COVID-19. Where HLA class I and class II types were available, the types were taken from metadata supplied by the sample provider, not from assay-based typing. The material from the prospective study consisted of cDNA or gDNA derived from T cells, B-cell-depleted T cells, or PBMCs. Nearly every sample came with metadata listing a de-identified subject ID, COVID-19 status, age in years and sex. The repertoires were released in a freely available public database intended as a resource for research on the immune response to SARS-CoV-2. Samples were obtained from the ongoing ImmuneRACE study (first 160 participants) and from some 1,200 subjects provided by 6 global collaborators. Deeply sampled blood TCRbeta repertoires from subjects exposed to, actively infected with, or recovered from COVID-19 were included in the dataset. Overall results and qualifications from the work: The quantity of clinical and demographic metadata differed by source and by participant and was supplied without curation.

The immunoSEQ Assay, a bias-controlled multiplex PCR, was used to amplify TCRbeta CDR3 regions from genomic DNA. The original pipeline was this. The number of nucleated cells in each sample was estimated from the amplification of reference gene primers within the assay. Sequence reads were collapsed and filtered to measure the absolute abundance of every unique TCRbeta CDR3 rearrangement. For each sample, productive Simpson clonality was calculated as the square root of Simpson's diversity index over productive rearrangements. TCRdb's version of the immuneACCESS table is confined to in-frame rearrangements and falls short of the full clone set. An unresolved V gene accounts for under half of the shortfall where checked; the remainder is of unknown origin. The DNA was the basis for D and trimming; V, J and clone size are from that table. The sample table contains 200,000 to 250,000 clones; only one count was recorded for about 85% of them. Roughly 12% of the sample is held by the ten biggest clonotypes.

Another Seattle source contributed samples from volunteer blood donors who had recovered from COVID-19. Collaborating institutions collected whole blood in K2EDTA tubes following their own protocols. For TCRbeta analysis, collaborators shipped samples as frozen whole blood, isolated PBMCs, or DNA extracted from either of those sample types. The TCR sequence derives from a young woman who had recovered from COVID-19. The sample taken for sequencing was peripheral blood. The rearrangement combines TRBV7-9 with TRBJ1-4; the central 7 bases match TRBD1. The CDR3 corresponds to CASSLGQQGIPTNEKLFF. The DNA reads as follows: TGTGCCAGCAGCTTGGGTCAACAGGGGATTCCAACTAATGAAAAACTGTTTTTT.